The 5 T cell receptor beta chains below come from one sample, sequenced in a study of cytomegalovirus exposure and HLA in healthy donors (dated by TCRdb to about 2017). Libraries were prepared through the immunoSEQ multiplex PCR assay. For the multiplex PCR, a mixture combining 60 forward primers for TCR Vbeta segments and 13 reverse primers for TCR Jbeta segments was used. TCRdb holds this immuneACCESS table with in-frame rearrangements only. Some clones are missing; in checked studies, unresolved V genes explain under half, and the rest has no known cause. For this sample the table gives 200,000 or so clones, of which approximately 83% were detected only once. Approximately 0.092% of the sample lies in the top ten. Sequenced: PBMCs. Every receptor here comes from a boy aged 2 to 10 in good health and CMV-seronegative.

This clone was found a few times. The chain combines TRBV2 with TRBJ1-2, with D perhaps matching TRBD1 (6 bases). Germline V gene sequence: CDR1 SNHLY, CDR2 FYNNEI. The CDR3 runs to 12 residues. Trimming cost V 6 bases and J 8 bases, with 13 bases left between them. The CDR3: CASRNRDRGYTF. The CDR3 coding sequence is TGTGCCAGCAGGAACAGGGATAGAGGCTACACCTTC.

The genes are TRBV30 and TRBJ2-7, with D perhaps TRBD1 (6 bases). Germline assignment: CDR1 GTSNPN and CDR2 SVGIG (reference sequence). This CDR3 spans 14 amino acids. Trimming stripped 0 bases from V and 6 bases from J, with 15 bases between. The CDR3 region is CAWSVTAGVGEQYF. The CDR3, as DNA: TGTGCCTGGAGTGTAACGGCAGGGGTAGGCGAGCAGTACTTC.

The chain couples TRBV2 to TRBJ2-1; no clear D gene. The germline V and J ends were trimmed by 4 bases and 8 bases, with 6 bases remaining between them. The CDR3 is 11 residues long. Germline CDR1 SNHLY, CDR2 FYNNEI. CDR3 amino acids: CASSARDEQFF. In DNA, the CDR3 is TGTGCCAGCAGTGCTCGAGATGAGCAGTTCTTC.

The J gene is TRBJ2-2, the V gene TRBV25-1, with 9 bases that match TRBD1. V trimming: 6 bases; J trimming: 6 bases; junction bases outside the gene matches: 11. Germline V lookup: CDR1 MGHDK, CDR2 SYGVNS. The CDR3 length is 16 residues. The CDR3 loop reads CASRAGTGIIAGELFF. For the CDR3, the DNA is TGTGCCAGCAGGGCCGGGACAGGGATTATAGCCGGGGAGCTGTTTTTT.

The gene calls are TRBV11-3 and TRBJ2-1; a weak D match, TRBD1 (6 bases). CDR1 and CDR2 (germline): SGHNT, YENEEA. With 1 base removed from V and 12 bases from J, the gap between germline ends came to 10 bases. The CDR3 runs to 12 residues. DNA for the CDR3: TGTGCCAGCAGCTTAGGTGGGGGCGTGCAGTTCTTC. Protein sequence: CASSLGGGVQFF.